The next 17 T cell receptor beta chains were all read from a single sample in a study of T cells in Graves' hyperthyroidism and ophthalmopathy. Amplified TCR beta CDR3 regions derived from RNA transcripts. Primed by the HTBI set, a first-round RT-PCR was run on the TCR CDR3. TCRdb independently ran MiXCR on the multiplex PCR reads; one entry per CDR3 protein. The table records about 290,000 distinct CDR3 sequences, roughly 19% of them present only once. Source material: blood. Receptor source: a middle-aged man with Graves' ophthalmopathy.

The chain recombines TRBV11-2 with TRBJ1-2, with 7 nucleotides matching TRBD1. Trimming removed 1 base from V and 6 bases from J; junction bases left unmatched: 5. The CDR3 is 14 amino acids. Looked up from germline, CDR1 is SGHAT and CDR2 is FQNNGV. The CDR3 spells CASSLVSTGDGYTF. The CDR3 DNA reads TGTGCCAGCAGCTTAGTATCCACAGGGGATGGCTACACCTTC.

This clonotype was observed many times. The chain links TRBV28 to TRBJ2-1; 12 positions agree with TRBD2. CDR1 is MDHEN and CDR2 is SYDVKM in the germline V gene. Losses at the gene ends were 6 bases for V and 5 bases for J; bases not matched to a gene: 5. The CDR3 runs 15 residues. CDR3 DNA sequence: TGTGCCAGCAGGAGACTAGCGGGAGCGAACAATGAGCAGTTCTTC. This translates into CASRRLAGANNEQFF.

Written as DNA, the CDR3 is TGTGCCAGCAGCGTAGATGGAGGGGATGATTGGGCTTTCTTT. It specifies CASSVDGGDDWAFF. The V gene is TRBV9, the J gene TRBJ1-1; D is perhaps TRBD1 (5 bases). The V end lost 0 bases, the J end lost 11 bases, and 17 bases lay between the germline ends. Per germline, CDR1 SGDLS and CDR2 YYNGEE. This CDR3 contains 14 residues.

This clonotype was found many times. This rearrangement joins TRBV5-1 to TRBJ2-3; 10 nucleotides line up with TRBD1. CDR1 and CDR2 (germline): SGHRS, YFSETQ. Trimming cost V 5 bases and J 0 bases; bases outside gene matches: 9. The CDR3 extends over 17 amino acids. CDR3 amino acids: CASSPGTGATSTDTQYF. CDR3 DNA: TGCGCCAGCAGTCCCGGGACAGGGGCGACTAGCACAGATACGCAGTATTTT.

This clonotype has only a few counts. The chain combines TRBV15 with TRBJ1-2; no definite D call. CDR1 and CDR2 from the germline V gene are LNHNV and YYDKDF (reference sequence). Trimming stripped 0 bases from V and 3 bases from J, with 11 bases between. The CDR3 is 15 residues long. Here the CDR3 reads CATSRDRTVHYGYTF. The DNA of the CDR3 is TGTGCCACCAGCAGAGACAGGACGGTTCACTATGGCTACACCTTC.

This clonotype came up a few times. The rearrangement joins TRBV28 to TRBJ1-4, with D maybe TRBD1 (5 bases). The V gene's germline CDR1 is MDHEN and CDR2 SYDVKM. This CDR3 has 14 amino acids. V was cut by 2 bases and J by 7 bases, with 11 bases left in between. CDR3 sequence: CASSLANQGEKLFF. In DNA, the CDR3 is TGTGCCAGCAGTTTAGCAAACCAGGGTGAAAAACTGTTTTTT.

This chain's CDR3 is CASTPRGGSGENEQFF. DNA of the CDR3: TGTGCCAGCACCCCTAGGGGCGGGAGTGGGGAAAATGAGCAGTTCTTC. V usage is TRBV28 and J usage is TRBJ2-1; 7 nucleotides agree with TRBD2. CDR3 length: 16 residues. J was trimmed by 7 bases and V by 7 bases; bases with no gene match: 16. Germline lookup yields CDR1 MDHEN and CDR2 SYDVKM. Combining the CDR3 with reference TRBV28 and TRBJ2-1 gives the whole variable domain DVKVTQSSRYLVKRTGEKVFLECVQDMDHENMFWYRQDPGLGLRLIYFSYDVKMKEKGDIPEGYSVSREKKERFSLILESASTNQTSMYLCASTPRGGSGENEQFFGPGTRLTVL.

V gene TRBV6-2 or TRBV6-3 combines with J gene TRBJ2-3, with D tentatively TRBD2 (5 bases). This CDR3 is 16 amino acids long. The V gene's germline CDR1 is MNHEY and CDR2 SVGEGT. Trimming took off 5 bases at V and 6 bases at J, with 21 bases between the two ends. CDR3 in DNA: TGTGCCAGCAGTACCCGGAGGCTACCAGAATGGGATACGCAGTATTTT. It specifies CASSTRRLPEWDTQYF.

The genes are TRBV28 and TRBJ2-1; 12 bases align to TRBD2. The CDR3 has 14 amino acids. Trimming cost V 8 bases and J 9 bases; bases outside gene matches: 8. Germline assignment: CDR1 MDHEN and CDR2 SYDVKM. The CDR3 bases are TGTGCCAGCCCCCCTAGCGGGAGGGAAATTGAGCAGTTCTTC. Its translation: CASPPSGREIEQFF.

The CDR3 bases are TGTGCCAGCAGCTTATTCCTAGCGGGAGGGAATGAGCAGTTCTTC. As protein: CASSLFLAGGNEQFF. The V gene is TRBV7-9, the J gene TRBJ2-1; 12 nucleotides agree with TRBD2. Germline-derived CDR1 and CDR2 are SEHNR and FQNEAQ (reference sequence). CDR3 length: 15 residues. After removal of 2 bases from V and 7 bases from J, the junction contained 3 bases not matched to a gene.

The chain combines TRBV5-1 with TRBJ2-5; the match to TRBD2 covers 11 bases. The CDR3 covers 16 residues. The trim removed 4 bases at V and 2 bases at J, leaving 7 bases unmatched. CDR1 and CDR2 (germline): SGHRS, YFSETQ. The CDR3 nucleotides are TGCGCCAGCAGCCACGGGACTAGCGGAGGTCAAGAGACCCAGTACTTC. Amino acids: CASSHGTSGGQETQYF.

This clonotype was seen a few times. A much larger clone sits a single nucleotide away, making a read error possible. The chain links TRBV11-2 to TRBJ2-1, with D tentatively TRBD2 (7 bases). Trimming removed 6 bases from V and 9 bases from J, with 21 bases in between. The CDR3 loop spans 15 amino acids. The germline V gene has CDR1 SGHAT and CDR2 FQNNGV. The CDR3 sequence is CASRLSGEGVSEQFF. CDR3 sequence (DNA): TGTGCCAGCAGACTCAGCGGGGAGGGGGTTAGTGAGCAGTTCTTC.

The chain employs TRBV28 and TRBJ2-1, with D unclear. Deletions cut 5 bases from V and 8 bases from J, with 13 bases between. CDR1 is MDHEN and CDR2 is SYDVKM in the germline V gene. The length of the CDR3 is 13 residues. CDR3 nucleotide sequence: TGTGCCAGCAGTCTAGGGCCCCGGGATGAGCAGTTCTTC. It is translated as CASSLGPRDEQFF.

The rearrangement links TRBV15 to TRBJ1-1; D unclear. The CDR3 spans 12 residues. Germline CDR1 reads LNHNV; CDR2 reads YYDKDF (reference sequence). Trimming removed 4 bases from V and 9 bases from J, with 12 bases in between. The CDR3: CATSIDGGKAFF. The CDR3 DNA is TGTGCCACCAGCATCGACGGTGGTAAAGCTTTCTTT.

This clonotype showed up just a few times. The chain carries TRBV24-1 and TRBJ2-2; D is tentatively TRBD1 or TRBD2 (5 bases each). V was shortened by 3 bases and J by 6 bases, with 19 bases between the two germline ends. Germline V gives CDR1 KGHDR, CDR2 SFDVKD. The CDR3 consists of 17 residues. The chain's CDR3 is CATSDPRSGTWAGELFF. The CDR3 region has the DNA TGTGCCACCAGTGATCCCCGCTCCGGGACGTGGGCCGGGGAGCTGTTTTTT.

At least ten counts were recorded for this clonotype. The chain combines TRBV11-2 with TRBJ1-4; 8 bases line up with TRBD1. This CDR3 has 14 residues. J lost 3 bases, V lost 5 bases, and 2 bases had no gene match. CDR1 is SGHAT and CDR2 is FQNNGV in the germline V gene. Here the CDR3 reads CASSRTGPNEKLFF. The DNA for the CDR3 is TGTGCCAGCAGCCGGACAGGGCCTAATGAAAAACTGTTTTTT.

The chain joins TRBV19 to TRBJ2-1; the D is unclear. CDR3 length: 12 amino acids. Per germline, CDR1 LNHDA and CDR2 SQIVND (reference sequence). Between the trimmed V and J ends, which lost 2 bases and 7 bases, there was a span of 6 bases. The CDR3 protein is CASSISVNEQFF. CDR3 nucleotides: TGTGCCAGTAGTATAAGCGTAAATGAGCAGTTCTTC.